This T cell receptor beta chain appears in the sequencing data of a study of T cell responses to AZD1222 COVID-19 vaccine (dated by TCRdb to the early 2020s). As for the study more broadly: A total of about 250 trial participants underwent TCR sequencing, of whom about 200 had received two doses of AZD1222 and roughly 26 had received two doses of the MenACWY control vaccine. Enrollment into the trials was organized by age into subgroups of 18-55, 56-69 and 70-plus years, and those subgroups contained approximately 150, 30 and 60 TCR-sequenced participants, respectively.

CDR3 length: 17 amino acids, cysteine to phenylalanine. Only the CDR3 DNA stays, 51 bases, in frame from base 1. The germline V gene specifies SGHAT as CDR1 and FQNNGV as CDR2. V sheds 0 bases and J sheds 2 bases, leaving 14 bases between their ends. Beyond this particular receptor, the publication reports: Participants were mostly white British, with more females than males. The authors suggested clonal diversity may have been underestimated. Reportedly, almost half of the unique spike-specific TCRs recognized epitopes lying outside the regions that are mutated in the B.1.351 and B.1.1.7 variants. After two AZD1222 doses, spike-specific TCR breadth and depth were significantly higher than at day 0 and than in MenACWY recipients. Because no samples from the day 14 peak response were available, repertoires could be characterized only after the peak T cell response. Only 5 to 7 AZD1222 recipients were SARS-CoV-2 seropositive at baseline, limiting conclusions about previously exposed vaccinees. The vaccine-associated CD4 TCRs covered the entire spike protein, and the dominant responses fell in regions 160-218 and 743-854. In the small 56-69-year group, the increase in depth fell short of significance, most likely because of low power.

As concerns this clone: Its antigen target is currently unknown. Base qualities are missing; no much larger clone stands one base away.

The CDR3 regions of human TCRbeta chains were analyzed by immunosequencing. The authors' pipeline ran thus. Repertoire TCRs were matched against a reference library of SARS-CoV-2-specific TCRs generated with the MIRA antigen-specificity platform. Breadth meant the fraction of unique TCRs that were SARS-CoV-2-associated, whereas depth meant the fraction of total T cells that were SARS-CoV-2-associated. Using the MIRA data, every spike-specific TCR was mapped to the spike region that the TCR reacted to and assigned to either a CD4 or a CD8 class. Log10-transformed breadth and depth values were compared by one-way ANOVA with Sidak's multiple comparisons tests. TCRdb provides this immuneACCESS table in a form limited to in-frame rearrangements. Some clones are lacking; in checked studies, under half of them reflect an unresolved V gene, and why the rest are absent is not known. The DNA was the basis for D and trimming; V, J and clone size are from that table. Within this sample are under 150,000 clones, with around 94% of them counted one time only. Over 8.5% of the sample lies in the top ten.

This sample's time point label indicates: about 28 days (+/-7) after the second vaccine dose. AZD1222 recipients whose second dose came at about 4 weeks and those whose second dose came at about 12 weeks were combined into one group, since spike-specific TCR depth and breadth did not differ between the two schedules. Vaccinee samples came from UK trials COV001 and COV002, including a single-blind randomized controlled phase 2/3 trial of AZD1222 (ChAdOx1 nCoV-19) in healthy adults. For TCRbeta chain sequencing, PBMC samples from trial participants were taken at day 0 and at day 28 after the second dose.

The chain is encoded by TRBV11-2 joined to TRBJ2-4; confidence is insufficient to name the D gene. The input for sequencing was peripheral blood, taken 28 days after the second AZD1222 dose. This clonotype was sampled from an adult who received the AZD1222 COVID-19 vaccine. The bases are TGTGCCAGCAGCTTAGAGAGAGGATCCCTGACCAAAAACATTCAGTACTTC. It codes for CASSLERGSLTKNIQYF.